This TCR beta chain was documented in a study of blood T cell repertoires in COVID-19. Here immunoSEQ multiplex PCR was the method, and the copy in TCRdb shows in-frame clones only, minus some. The table records about 140,000 clones, roughly 84% of them present only once. Germline-derived CDR1 and CDR2 are LNHDA and SQIVND (reference sequence). Trimming cost V 5 bases and J 8 bases; bases outside gene matches: 18. CDR3 length: 17 amino acids. This TCR came from a man younger than 40 with COVID-19, enrolled during active disease. Sequences were obtained from peripheral blood. The chain combines TRBV19 with TRBJ2-1, with 7 bases identical to TRBD2. The CDR3 DNA reads TGTGCCAGTAGTCCCCGTGGTAGCGGGCATGGAGAGGATGAGCAGTTCTTC. It is translated as CASSPRGSGHGEDEQFF.